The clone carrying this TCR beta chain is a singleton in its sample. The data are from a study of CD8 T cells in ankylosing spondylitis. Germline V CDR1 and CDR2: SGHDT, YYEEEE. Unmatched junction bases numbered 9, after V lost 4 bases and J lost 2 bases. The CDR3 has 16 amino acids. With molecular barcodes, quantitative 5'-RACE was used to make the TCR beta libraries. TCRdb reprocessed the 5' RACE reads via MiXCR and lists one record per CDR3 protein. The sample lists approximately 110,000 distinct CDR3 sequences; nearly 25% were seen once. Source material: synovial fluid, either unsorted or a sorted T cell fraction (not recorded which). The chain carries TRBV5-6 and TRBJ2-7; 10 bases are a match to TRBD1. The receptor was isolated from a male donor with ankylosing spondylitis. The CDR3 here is CASSLASGTGAYEQYV. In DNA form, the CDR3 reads TGTGCCAGCAGCCTGGCCTCCGGGACAGGGGCCTACGAGCAGTACGTC.